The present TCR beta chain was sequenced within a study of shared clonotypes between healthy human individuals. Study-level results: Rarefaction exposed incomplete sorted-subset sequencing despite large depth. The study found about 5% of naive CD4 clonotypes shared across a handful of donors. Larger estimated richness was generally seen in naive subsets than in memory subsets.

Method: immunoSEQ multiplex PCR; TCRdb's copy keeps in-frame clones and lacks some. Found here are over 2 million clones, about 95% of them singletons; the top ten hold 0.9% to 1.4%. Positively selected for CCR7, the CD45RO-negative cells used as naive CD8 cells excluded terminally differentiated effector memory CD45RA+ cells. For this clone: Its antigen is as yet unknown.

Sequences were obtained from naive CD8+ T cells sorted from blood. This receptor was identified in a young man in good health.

CDR3 in amino acids: CASSVRAFPTYEQYF. CDR3 nucleotide sequence: TGTGCCAGCAGCGTGCGGGCCTTCCCTACCTACGAGCAGTACTTC. V usage is TRBV6-1 and J usage is TRBJ2-7, with a tentative D call TRBD2 (5 bases). V lost 6 bases to trimming and J lost 2 bases, with 17 bases between them. The CDR3 totals 15 residues. The germline gives CDR1 MNHNS, CDR2 SASEGT.